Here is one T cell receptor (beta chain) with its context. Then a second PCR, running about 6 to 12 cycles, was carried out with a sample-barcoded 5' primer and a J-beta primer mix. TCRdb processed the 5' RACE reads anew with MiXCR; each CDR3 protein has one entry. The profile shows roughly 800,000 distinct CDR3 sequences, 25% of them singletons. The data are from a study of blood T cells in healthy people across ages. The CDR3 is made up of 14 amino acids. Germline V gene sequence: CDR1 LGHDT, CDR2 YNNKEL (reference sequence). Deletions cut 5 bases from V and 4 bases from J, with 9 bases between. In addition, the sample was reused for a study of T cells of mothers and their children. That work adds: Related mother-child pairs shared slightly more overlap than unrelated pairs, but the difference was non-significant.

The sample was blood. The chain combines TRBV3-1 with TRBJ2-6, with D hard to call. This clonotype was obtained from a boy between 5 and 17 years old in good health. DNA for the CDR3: TGTGCCAGCAGCGCACCGGTCGGGGCCAACGTCCTGACTTTC. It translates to CASSAPVGANVLTF.